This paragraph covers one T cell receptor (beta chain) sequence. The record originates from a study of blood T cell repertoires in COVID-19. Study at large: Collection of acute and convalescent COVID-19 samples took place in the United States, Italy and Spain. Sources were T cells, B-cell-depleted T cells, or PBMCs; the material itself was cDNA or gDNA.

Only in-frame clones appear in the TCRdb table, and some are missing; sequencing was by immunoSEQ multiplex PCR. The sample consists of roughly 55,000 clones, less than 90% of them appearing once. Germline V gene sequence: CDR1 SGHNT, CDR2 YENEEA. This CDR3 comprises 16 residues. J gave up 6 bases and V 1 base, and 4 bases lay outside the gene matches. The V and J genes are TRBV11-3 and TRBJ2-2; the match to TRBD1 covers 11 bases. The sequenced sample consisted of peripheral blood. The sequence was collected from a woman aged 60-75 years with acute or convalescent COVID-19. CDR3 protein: CASSLAGQGVSGELFF. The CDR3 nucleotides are TGTGCCAGCAGCTTAGCGGGACAGGGGGTATCCGGGGAGCTGTTTTTT.